A selection of T cell receptor beta chains follows, all from one sample in a study of regulatory T cells in long-lasting Graves disease. Each CDR3 protein gets one entry after TCRdb re-called the multiplex PCR reads with MiXCR. This repertoire shows about 210,000 distinct CDR3 sequences, roughly 18% found once; its top ten account for about 10%. These data were likewise used in another study, on T cells in Graves' hyperthyroidism and ophthalmopathy.

Specimen: peripheral blood mononuclear cells (PBMCs), collected at new diagnosis, from a patient treated with antithyroid drugs. These TCRs come from a woman in her 30s with Graves disease. Both conserved end residues are part of each CDR3. D genes are given only for firm matches. Clone sizes are given selectively: once, few, many, or a class where the clone is expanded.

TRBV6-5	many	TRBJ1-1	TRBD1	CASSYSPRTGGDTEAFF	TGTGCCAGCAGTTACTCTCCCCGGACAGGGGGAGACACTGAAGCTTTCTTT
TRBV28	many	TRBJ1-1	.	CASRSTGYTEAFF	TGTGCCAGCAGATCTACGGGGTACACTGAAGCTTTCTTT
TRBV6-2/TRBV6-3	many	TRBJ2-1	.	CASTQDLSSYNEQFF	TGTGCCAGCACCCAGGACTTAAGCTCCTACAATGAGCAGTTCTTC
TRBV18	few	TRBJ2-5	.	CASSPQSGAQETQYF	TGTGCCAGCTCACCACAATCGGGGGCCCAAGAGACCCAGTACTTC
TRBV30	many	TRBJ2-3	.	CAWSRSELTDTQYF	TGTGCCTGGAGTCGAAGCGAGCTCACAGATACGCAGTATTTT
TRBV9	many	TRBJ1-2	TRBD1	CASSANNRGHGGYTF	TGTGCCAGCAGCGCTAACAACAGGGGGCATGGTGGCTACACCTTC
TRBV30	many	TRBJ2-7	.	CARSQGPSAHEQYF	TGTGCCCGGTCCCAGGGGCCATCGGCCCACGAGCAGTACTTC
TRBV29-1	many	TRBJ1-6	TRBD1	CSVAGTGDNSPLHF	TGCAGCGTGGCAGGGACAGGGGACAATTCACCCCTCCACTTT
TRBV20-1	.	TRBJ2-7	TRBD1	CSARRLTGGVHEQYF	TGCAGTGCTAGAAGGTTGACAGGGGGAGTCCACGAGCAGTACTTC
TRBV5-1	many	TRBJ1-1	.	CASSFPGVPEAFF	TGCGCCAGCAGCTTTCCAGGGGTCCCTGAAGCTTTCTTT
TRBV2	many	TRBJ2-3	TRBD2	CASSEQRERVGDTQYF	TGTGCCAGCAGTGAACAGCGGGAGAGGGTCGGAGATACGCAGTATTTT
TRBV18	many	TRBJ2-7	TRBD1	CASSLQGADEQYF	TGTGCCAGCTCACTACAGGGGGCGGACGAGCAGTACTTC
TRBV19	many	TRBJ1-1	.	CASSPLSHPGAEAFF	TGTGCCAGTAGTCCTCTAAGTCACCCGGGGGCTGAAGCTTTCTTT
TRBV28	.	TRBJ1-1	.	CASSLGRDAEAFF	TGTGCCAGCAGTTTAGGGCGGGACGCTGAAGCTTTCTTT
TRBV7-2	many	TRBJ1-2	.	CASSFLPRDDGYTF	TGTGCCAGCAGCTTTTTACCCAGGGATGACGGCTACACCTTC
TRBV6-1	many	TRBJ1-2	.	CASIFPGQGDYGYTF	TGTGCCAGCATATTCCCCGGGCAGGGAGACTATGGCTACACCTTC
TRBV20-1	few	TRBJ1-5	.	CSARDQEYSNQPQHF	TGCAGTGCTAGAGATCAGGAATATAGCAATCAGCCCCAGCATTTT
TRBV18	many	TRBJ1-1	.	CASSDGSNTEAFF	TGTGCCAGCTCTGATGGATCGAACACTGAAGCTTTCTTT
TRBV9	.	TRBJ2-1	.	CASSGEGGVLDNEQFF	TGTGCCAGCAGCGGAGAGGGGGGAGTTTTAGACAATGAGCAGTTCTTC
TRBV10-2	many	TRBJ2-7	TRBD2	CASTEGASGTYEQYF	TGCGCCAGCACCGAGGGCGCTAGCGGGACTTACGAGCAGTACTTC
TRBV28	.	TRBJ1-3	TRBD1	CASSWTGAGNTIYF	TGTGCCAGCAGCTGGACAGGGGCTGGAAACACCATATATTTT
TRBV2	many	TRBJ1-1	TRBD1	CASTPRGSRNTEAFF	TGTGCCAGCACGCCCAGGGGGTCTAGGAACACTGAAGCTTTCTTT
TRBV24-1	many	TRBJ1-5	TRBD1	CATSDPAGTGRDSNQPQHF	TGTGCCACCAGTGATCCCGCCGGGACAGGGAGGGATAGCAATCAGCCCCAGCATTTT
TRBV12-3/TRBV12-4	many	TRBJ1-2	TRBD1	CASSGQGDYGYTF	TGTGCCAGCAGTGGACAGGGTGACTATGGCTACACCTTC
TRBV28	many	TRBJ2-7	.	CASSKRTYTYEQYF	TGTGCCAGCAGTAAAAGGACGTATACCTACGAGCAGTACTTC
TRBV14	.	TRBJ1-4	.	CASSRGADEKLFF	TGTGCCAGCAGCCGCGGGGCTGATGAAAAACTGTTTTTT
TRBV6-2/TRBV6-3	.	TRBJ2-1	TRBD1	CASSTRGTAEQFF	TGTGCCAGCAGTACCCGTGGGACAGCTGAGCAGTTCTTC
TRBV28	.	TRBJ1-4	TRBD1	CASSLPYGQGPLGLFF	TGTGCCAGCAGTTTACCCTATGGACAGGGGCCCCTAGGACTGTTTTTT
TRBV2	.	TRBJ2-3	.	CASSQAGTYPTDTQYF	TGTGCCAGCAGCCAAGCAGGGACCTACCCCACAGATACGCAGTATTTT
TRBV20-1	many	TRBJ1-2	.	CSVRRSSGQHYGYTF	TGCAGTGTGCGCCGATCAAGTGGGCAGCACTATGGCTACACCTTC
TRBV4-1	.	TRBJ1-5	.	CASSRVSSTGGQPQHF	TGCGCCAGCAGCCGGGTCTCGTCTACTGGAGGTCAGCCCCAGCATTTT
TRBV15	many	TRBJ2-3	TRBD1	CATSRTQGADTQYF	TGTGCCACCAGCAGAACGCAGGGGGCAGATACGCAGTATTTT
TRBV6-5	many	TRBJ1-6	TRBD1	CASSFGQGNSPLHF	TGTGCCAGCAGTTTTGGACAGGGAAATTCACCCCTCCACTTT
TRBV5-1	many	TRBJ1-6	.	CASTERGQPDNSPLHF	TGCGCCAGCACGGAACGGGGGCAGCCAGATAATTCACCCCTCCACTTT
TRBV15	many	TRBJ2-3	.	CATSRVSERRDTQYF	TGTGCCACCAGCAGAGTAAGCGAGCGGAGAGATACGCAGTATTTT
TRBV2	many	TRBJ2-2	.	CASSFTGVLETGELFF	TGTGCCAGCAGTTTCACGGGGGTTTTGGAAACCGGGGAGCTGTTTTTT
TRBV7-7	many	TRBJ2-2	.	CAISGAGELFF	TGTGCTATATCAGGGGCCGGGGAGCTGTTTTTT
TRBV4-1	few	TRBJ1-2	TRBD1	CASSQPGQGGRGYTF	TGCGCCAGCAGCCAACCGGGACAGGGAGGGCGCGGCTACACCTTC
TRBV20-1	.	TRBJ2-7	TRBD2	CSARAFGTSGSEDYEQYF	TGCAGTGCTAGAGCGTTCGGGACTAGCGGGAGTGAAGACTACGAGCAGTACTTC
TRBV9	many	TRBJ1-1	.	CASSVNENEAFF	TGTGCCAGCAGCGTAAACGAGAATGAAGCTTTCTTT
TRBV11-2	many	TRBJ2-3	.	CASSQGTLGHTDTQYF	TGTGCCAGCAGCCAAGGGACTCTGGGGCACACAGATACGCAGTATTTT
TRBV5-8	.	TRBJ2-3	.	CASSLKVPTDTQYF	TGTGCCAGCAGCTTGAAGGTGCCGACAGATACGCAGTATTTT